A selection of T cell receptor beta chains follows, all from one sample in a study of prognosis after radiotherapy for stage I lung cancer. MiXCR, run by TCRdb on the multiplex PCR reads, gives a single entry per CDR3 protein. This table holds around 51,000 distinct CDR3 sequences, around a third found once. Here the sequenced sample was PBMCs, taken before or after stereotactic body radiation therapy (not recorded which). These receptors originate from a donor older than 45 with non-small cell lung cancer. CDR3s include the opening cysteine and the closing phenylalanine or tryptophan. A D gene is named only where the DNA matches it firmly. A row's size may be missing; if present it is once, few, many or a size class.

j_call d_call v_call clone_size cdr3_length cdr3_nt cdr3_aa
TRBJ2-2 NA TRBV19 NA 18 TGTGCCAGTAGTATAAGTGTCGGTTCATGGTGGGACCTCGGGGAGCTGTTTTTT CASSISVGSWWDLGELFF
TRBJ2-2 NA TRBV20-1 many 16 TGCAGTGCTAGGGCACTGGCCTATAGGAACACCGGGGAGCTGTTTTTT CSARALAYRNTGELFF
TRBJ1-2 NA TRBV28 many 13 TGTGCCACCATTAAACAAGGAACCTATGGCTACACCTTC CATIKQGTYGYTF
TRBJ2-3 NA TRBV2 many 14 TGTGCCAGCAGATGGACTCATGGCACAGATACGCAGTATTTT CASRWTHGTDTQYF
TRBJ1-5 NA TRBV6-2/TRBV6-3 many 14 TGTGCCAGCAGTGAACAAACGGGTGATCAGCCCCAGCATTTT CASSEQTGDQPQHF
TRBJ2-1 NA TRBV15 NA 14 TGTGCCACCAGCTGGAGGCGGGGTAACAATGAGCAGTTCTTC CATSWRRGNNEQFF
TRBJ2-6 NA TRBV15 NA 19 TGTGCCACCGGGTATTTTGTGGAGGGCGTTAACTCTGGTGCCAACGTCCTGACTTTC CATGYFVEGVNSGANVLTF
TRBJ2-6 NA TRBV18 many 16 TGTGCCAGCTCCGAAGTAGTTTCAGACGGGGCCAACGTCCTGACTTTC CASSEVVSDGANVLTF
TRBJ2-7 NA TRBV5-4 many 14 TGTGCCAGCAGCTTGTCGGCCTTAAACTACGAGCAGTACTTC CASSLSALNYEQYF
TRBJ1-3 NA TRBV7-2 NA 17 TGTGCCAGCAGCTTTATCATACAGGCCCACTCTGGAGACACCATATATTTT CASSFIIQAHSGDTIYF